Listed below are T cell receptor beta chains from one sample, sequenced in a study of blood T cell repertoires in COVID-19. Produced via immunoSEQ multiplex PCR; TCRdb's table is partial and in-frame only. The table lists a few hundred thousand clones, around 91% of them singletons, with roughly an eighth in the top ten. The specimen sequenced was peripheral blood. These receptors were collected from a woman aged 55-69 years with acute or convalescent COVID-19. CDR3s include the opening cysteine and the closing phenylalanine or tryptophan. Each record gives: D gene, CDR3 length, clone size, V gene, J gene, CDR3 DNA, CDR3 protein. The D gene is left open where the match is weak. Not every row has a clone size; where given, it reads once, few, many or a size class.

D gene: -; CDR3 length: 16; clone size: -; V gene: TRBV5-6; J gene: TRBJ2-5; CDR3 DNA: TGTGCCAGCAGCCCACAGGTCAGACAGGCTCAAGAGACCCAGTACTTC; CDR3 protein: CASSPQVRQAQETQYF
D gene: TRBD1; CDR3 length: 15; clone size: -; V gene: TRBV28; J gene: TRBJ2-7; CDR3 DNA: TGTGCCAGCAGTTTCGGGACAGGGTACTCCTACGAGCAGTACTTC; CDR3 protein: CASSFGTGYSYEQYF
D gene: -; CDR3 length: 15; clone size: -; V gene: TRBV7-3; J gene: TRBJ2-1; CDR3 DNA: TGTGCCAGCAGCTCGCCCCCGACAGACTACAATGAGCAGTTCTTC; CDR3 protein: CASSSPPTDYNEQFF
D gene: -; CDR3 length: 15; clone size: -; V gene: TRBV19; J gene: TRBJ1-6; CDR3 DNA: TGTGCCAGTAGACGGGACATCTTCTATAATTCACCCCTCCACTTT; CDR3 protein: CASRRDIFYNSPLHF
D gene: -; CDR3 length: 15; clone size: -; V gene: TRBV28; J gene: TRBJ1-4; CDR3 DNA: TGTGCCAGCAGTTTTCTCCGTCCAACTAATGAAAAACTGTTTTTT; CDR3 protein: CASSFLRPTNEKLFF
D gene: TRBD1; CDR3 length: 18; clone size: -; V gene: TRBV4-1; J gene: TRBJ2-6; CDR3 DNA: TGCGCCAGCAGCCCGTGGACAGGGGGCGGGTCTGGGGCCAACGTCCTGACTTTC; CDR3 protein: CASSPWTGGGSGANVLTF
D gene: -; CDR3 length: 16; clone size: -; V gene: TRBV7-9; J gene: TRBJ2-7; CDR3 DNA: TGTGCCAGCAGCGGAGGGGACAGAGACCCTGTTCGGGAGCAGTACTTC; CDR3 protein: CASSGGDRDPVREQYF
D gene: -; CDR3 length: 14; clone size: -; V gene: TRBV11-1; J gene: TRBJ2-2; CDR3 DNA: TGTGCCAGCAGCTTTTGGAGGAACACCGGGGAGCTGTTTTTT; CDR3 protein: CASSFWRNTGELFF
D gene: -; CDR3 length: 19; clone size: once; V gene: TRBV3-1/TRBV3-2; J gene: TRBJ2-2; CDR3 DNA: TGTGCCAGCAGCCAAGTCGTCCTTGACAGGCCCCAGAACACCGGGGAGCTGTTTTTT; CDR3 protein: CASSQVVLDRPQNTGELFF
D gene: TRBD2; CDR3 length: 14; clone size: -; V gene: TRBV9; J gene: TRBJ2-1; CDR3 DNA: TGTGCCAGCAGCCTGAGCGGGGGGAGGAATGAGCAGTTCTTC; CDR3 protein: CASSLSGGRNEQFF
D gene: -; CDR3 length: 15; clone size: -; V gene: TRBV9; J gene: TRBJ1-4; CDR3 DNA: TGTGCCAGCACCCTGGGGGGGACAACTAATGAAAAACTGTTTTTT; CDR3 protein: CASTLGGTTNEKLFF
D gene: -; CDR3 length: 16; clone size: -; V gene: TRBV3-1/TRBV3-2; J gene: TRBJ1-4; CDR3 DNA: TGTGCCAGCAGCCAAGATCAGGAACTCCCCAGGGAAAAACTGTTTTTT; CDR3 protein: CASSQDQELPREKLFF
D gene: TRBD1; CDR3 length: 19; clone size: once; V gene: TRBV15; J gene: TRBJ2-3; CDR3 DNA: TGTGCCACCAGCAGAGCACCGGGACAGGGGGCGCGGAGCACAGATACGCAGTATTTT; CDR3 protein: CATSRAPGQGARSTDTQYF
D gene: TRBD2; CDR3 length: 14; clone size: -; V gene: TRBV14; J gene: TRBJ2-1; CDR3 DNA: TGTGCCAGTAGGGGACTAGCGCCCACCAATGAGCAGTTCTTC; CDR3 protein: CASRGLAPTNEQFF
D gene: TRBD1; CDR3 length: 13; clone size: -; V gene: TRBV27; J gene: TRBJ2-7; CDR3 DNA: TGTGCCAGCAGTCCCACAGGGGTCTACGAGCAGTACTTC; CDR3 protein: CASSPTGVYEQYF
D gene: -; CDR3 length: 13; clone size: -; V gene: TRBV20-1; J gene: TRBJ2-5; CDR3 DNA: TGCAGTGCTAGTGTTCCCAGACAAGAGACCCAGTACTTC; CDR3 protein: CSASVPRQETQYF
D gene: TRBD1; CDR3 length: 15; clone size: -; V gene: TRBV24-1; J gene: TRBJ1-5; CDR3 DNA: TGTGCCACCAGTGATTCGACAGGGGTCAATCAGCCCCAGCATTTT; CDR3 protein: CATSDSTGVNQPQHF
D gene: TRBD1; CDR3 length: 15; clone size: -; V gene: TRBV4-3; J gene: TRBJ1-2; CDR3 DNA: TGCGCCAGCAGCCAAGAACGGCAGGGGGATCATGGCTACACCTTC; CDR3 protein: CASSQERQGDHGYTF
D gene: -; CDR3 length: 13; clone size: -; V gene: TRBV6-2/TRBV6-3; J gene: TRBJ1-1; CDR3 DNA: TGTGCCAGCACCCCGACGGCGGACACTGAAGCTTTCTTT; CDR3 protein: CASTPTADTEAFF
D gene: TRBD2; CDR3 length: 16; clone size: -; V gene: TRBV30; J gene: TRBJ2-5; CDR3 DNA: TGTGCCTGGATCCTCGGACTAGCGGGAGGGGGTGAGACCCAGTACTTC; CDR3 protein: CAWILGLAGGGETQYF
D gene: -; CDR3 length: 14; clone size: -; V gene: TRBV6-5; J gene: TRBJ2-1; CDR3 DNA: TGTGCCAGCAGTTACCAGGGTTGGGGCAATGAGCAGTTCTTC; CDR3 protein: CASSYQGWGNEQFF
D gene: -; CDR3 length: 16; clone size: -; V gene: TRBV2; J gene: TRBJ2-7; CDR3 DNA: TGTGCCAGCAGTTCCGCCGTAGGGGGTGGCTCCTACGAGCAGTACTTC; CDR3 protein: CASSSAVGGGSYEQYF
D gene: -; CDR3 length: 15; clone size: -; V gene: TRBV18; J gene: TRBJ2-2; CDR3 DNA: TGTGCCAGCTCACCACCAGAACTAGTAACCGGGGAGCTGTTTTTT; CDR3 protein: CASSPPELVTGELFF
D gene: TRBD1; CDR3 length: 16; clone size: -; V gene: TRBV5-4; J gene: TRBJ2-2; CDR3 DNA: TGTGCCAGCAGCGTGCGGGACAGGGGGATTATCGGGGAGCTGTTTTTT; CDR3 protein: CASSVRDRGIIGELFF
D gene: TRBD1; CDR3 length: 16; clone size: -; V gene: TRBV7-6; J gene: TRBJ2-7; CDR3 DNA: TGTGCCAGCAGCTTAGATATACGGACAGGAGATTACGAGCAGTACTTC; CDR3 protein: CASSLDIRTGDYEQYF
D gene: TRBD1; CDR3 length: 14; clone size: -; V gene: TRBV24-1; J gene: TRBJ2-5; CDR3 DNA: TGTGCCACCAGTGTCACAGGGGGCAAGGAGACCCAGTACTTC; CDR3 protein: CATSVTGGKETQYF
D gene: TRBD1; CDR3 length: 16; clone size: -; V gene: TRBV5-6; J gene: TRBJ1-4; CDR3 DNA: TGTGCCAGCAGCCCCGGGACAGGGAGAACTAATGAAAAACTGTTTTTT; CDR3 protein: CASSPGTGRTNEKLFF
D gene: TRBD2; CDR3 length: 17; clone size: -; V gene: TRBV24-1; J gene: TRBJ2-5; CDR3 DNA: TGTGCCACCAGTGACGGACTAGCGGGAGGGCCGGGGGAGACCCAGTACTTC; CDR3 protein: CATSDGLAGGPGETQYF
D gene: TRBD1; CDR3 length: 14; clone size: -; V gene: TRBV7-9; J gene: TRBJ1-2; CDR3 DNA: TGTGCCAGCAGCAGGCAAGGGACAGTCTATGGCTACACCTTC; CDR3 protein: CASSRQGTVYGYTF
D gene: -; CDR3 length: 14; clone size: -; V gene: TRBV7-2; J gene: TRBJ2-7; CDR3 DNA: TGTGCCAGCAGTCAATCCCGGGGTCCCTACGAGCAGTACTTC; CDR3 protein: CASSQSRGPYEQYF
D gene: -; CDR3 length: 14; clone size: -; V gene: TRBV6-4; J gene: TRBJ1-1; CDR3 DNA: TGTGCCAGCAGTGGCGGGGGGGGGAGCGGTGAAGCTTTCTTT; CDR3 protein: CASSGGGGSGEAFF
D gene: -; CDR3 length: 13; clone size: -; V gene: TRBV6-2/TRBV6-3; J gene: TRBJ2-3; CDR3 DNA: TGTGCCAGCAGTTACTTTATACAGGATACGCAGTATTTT; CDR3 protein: CASSYFIQDTQYF
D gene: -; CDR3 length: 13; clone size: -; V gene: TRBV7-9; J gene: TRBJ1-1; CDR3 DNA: TGTGCCAGCAGCTCAACACTCGGGGGTGAAGCTTTCTTT; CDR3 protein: CASSSTLGGEAFF
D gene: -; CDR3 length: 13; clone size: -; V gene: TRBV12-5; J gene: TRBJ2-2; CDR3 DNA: TGTGCTAGTGGACAGGACCTCACCGGGGAGCTGTTTTTT; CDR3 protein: CASGQDLTGELFF
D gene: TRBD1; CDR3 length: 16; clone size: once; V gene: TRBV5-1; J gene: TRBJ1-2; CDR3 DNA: TGCGCCAGCAGCCTGGGATTACAGGGGGACGGCTATGGCTACACCTTC; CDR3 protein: CASSLGLQGDGYGYTF
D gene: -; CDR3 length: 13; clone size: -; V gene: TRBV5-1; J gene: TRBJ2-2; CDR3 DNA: TGCGCCAGCTCCCTTGGAGTTTCCGGGGAGCTGTTTTTT; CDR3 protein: CASSLGVSGELFF
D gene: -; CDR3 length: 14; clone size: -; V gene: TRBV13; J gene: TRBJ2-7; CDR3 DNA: TGTGCCAGCAGCTCCGGTTCTCGCTCCTACGAGCAGTACTTC; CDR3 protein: CASSSGSRSYEQYF
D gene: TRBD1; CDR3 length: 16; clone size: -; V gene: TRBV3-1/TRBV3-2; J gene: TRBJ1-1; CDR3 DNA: TGTGCCAGCAGCCCGACAGGGCGGTTAGTGAACACTGAAGCTTTCTTT; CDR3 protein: CASSPTGRLVNTEAFF
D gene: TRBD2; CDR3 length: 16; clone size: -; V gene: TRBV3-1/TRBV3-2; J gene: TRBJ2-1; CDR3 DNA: TGTGCCAGCAGCCATGTAACTAGCGGGAGAGGGAATGAGCAGTTCTTC; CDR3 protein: CASSHVTSGRGNEQFF
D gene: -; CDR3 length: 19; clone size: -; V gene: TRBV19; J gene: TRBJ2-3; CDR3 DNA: TGTGCCAGTAGTCGGAAGGGCGGAGTGGGAAGGGAGGGCACAGATACGCAGTATTTT; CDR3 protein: CASSRKGGVGREGTDTQYF
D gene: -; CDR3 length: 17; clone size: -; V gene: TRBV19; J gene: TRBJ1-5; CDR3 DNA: TGTGCCAGTAGTATAGAGGGGGGGCGATGGAGCAATCAGCCCCAGCATTTT; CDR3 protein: CASSIEGGRWSNQPQHF
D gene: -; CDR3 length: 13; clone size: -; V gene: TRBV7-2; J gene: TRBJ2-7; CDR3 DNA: TGTGCCAGCAGCAAACTACTAGCCTCCGAGCAGTACTTC; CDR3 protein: CASSKLLASEQYF
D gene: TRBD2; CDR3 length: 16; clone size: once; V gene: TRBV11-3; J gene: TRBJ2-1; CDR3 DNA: TGTGCCAGCAGCTTAGAATTAGCGGGAGGTCGGAATGAGCAGTTCTTC; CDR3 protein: CASSLELAGGRNEQFF
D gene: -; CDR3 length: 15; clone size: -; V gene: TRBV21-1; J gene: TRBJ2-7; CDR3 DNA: TGTGCCAGCAGCACCAATAGCGGCGGTCCCTACGAGCAGTACTTC; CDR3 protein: CASSTNSGGPYEQYF
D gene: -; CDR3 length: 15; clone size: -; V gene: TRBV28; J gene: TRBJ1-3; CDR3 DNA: TGTGCCAGCACCTCTCGTGCGAGCTCTGGAAACACCATATATTTT; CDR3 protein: CASTSRASSGNTIYF
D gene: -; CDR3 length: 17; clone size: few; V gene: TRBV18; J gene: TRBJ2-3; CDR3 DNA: TGTGCCAGCTCACCACCGCTAGAGAATCGCGGCACAGATACGCAGTATTTT; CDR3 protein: CASSPPLENRGTDTQYF
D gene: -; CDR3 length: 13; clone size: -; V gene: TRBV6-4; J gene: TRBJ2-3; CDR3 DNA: TGTGCCAGCAGTAGGGAGGTCACAGATACGCAGTATTTT; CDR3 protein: CASSREVTDTQYF
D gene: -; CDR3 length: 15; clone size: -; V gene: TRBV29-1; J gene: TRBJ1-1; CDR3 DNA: TGCAGCGCGACCCCCATGACAAGGCGTGGCACTGAAGCTTTCTTT; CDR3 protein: CSATPMTRRGTEAFF
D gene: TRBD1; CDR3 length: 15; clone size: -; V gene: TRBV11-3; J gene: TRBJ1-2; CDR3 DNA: TGTGCCAGCAGCTTAGTTTCAGGGGGCGTCTATGGCTACACCTTC; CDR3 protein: CASSLVSGGVYGYTF
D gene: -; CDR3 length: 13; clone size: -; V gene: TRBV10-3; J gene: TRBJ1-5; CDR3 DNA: TGTGCCATCAGTGAGGGAGGGAATCAGCCCCAGCATTTT; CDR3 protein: CAISEGGNQPQHF
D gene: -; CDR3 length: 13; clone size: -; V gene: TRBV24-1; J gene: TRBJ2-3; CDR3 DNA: TGTGCCACCAGTGACCCTGCGCCAGATACGCAGTATTTT; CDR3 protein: CATSDPAPDTQYF
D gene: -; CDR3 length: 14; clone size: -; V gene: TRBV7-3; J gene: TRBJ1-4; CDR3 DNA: TGTGCCAGCAGCCCTGGCGGCTTTAATGAAAAACTGTTTTTT; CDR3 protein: CASSPGGFNEKLFF